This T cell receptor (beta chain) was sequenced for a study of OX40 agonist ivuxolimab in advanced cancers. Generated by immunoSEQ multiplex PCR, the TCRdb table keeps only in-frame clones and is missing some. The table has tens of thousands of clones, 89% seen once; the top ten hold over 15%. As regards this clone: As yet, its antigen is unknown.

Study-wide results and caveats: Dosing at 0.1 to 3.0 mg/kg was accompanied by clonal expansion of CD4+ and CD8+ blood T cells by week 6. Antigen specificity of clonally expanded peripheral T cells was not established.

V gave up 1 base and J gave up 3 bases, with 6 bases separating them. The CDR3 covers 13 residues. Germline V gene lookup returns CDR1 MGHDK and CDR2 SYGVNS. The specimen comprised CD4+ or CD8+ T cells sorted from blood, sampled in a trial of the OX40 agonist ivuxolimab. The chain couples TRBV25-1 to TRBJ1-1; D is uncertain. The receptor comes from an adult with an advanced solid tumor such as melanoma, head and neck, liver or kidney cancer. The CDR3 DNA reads TGTGCCAGCAGTGAATCGGAGTACACTGAAGCTTTCTTT. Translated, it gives CASSESEYTEAFF.